The T cell receptor beta chain under discussion was sequenced for a study of immune evolution from preneoplasia to lung adenocarcinoma. About this clone: Its antigen remains unidentified.

TCRdb keeps only in-frame clones here, not all; method: immunoSEQ multiplex PCR. The data contain around 9,100 clones, 75% to 85% of them singletons. Study findings and constraints: Top clone share appeared to fall from AAH through AIS, MIA, adenocarcinoma. Later-stage lesions appeared to have more T cells, more diversity, less clonality.

CDR1 is SGHRS and CDR2 is YFSETQ in the germline V gene. The V and J ends lost 4 bases and 2 bases, in that order; junction bases with no gene match: 4. There are 14 residues in the CDR3. Specimen: FFPE lung adenocarcinoma in situ tissue. This sequence originates from a person aged 65 to 85 with lung adenocarcinoma. The J gene is TRBJ2-3, the V gene TRBV5-1; TRBD2 matches at 7 bases. The CDR3 DNA reads as TGCGCCAGCAGCCCCGGGGGGTACACAGATACGCAGTATTTT. Translating gives CASSPGGYTDTQYF.